The rows below give T cell receptor beta chains drawn from one sample of a study of shared clonotypes between healthy human individuals. Generated by immunoSEQ multiplex PCR, the TCRdb table keeps only in-frame clones and is missing some. The profile shows about 2 million clones, just under 95% of them singletons. Material: naive CD8+ T cells sorted from blood. The receptors here all came from a man aged 18 to 30 in good health. Each CDR3 is given with its conserved first and last residue. The order of the fields is J gene, D gene, clone size, V gene, CDR3 protein, CDR3 DNA. A D gene is named only where the DNA matches it firmly. Part of the rows lack a size; the others show once, few, many or a class for expanded clones.

>TRBJ2-7|-|few|TRBV5-1
CASTPQEAYEQYF
TGCGCCAGCACCCCCCAAGAGGCCTACGAGCAGTACTTC
>TRBJ2-1|-|-|TRBV5-6
CASSAGHPNNEQFF
TGTGCCAGCAGCGCGGGACACCCAAACAATGAGCAGTTCTTC
>TRBJ2-7|TRBD1|-|TRBV5-6
CASSGDSSYEQYF
TGTGCCAGCAGCGGGGACAGCTCCTACGAGCAGTACTTC
>TRBJ2-7|TRBD1|once|TRBV7-9
CASSFPPGQGINEQYF
TGTGCCAGCAGCTTTCCTCCGGGACAGGGGATAAACGAGCAGTACTTC
>TRBJ2-1|-|-|TRBV6-5
CASSIEGPYNEQFF
TGTGCCAGCAGCATTGAGGGGCCCTACAATGAGCAGTTCTTC
>TRBJ2-5|TRBD1|once|TRBV18
CASSPMDRAETQYF
TGTGCCAGCTCACCAATGGACAGGGCAGAGACCCAGTACTTC
>TRBJ2-5|-|-|TRBV9
CASSVHSKVQETQYF
TGTGCCAGCAGCGTTCATTCAAAGGTCCAAGAGACCCAGTACTTC
>TRBJ2-7|TRBD1|-|TRBV2
CASSNSPAGGHEQYF
TGTGCCAGCAGCAATTCTCCTGCAGGGGGCCACGAGCAGTACTTC
>TRBJ2-7|-|-|TRBV5-6
CASSFSGEVHNLYEQYF
TGTGCCAGCAGCTTTTCAGGGGAAGTCCATAATCTCTACGAGCAGTACTTC
>TRBJ2-1|-|-|TRBV28
CASTSGLNNEQFF
TGTGCCAGCACTTCCGGCCTTAACAATGAGCAGTTCTTC
>TRBJ2-5|-|-|TRBV7-9
CASSLMGETQYF
TGTGCCAGCAGCTTAATGGGCGAGACCCAGTACTTC
>TRBJ2-1|TRBD2|-|TRBV4-3
CASSQEGGTSGSYEQFF
TGCGCCAGCAGCCAAGAGGGCGGGACTAGCGGGAGCTATGAGCAGTTCTTC
>TRBJ2-1|-|-|TRBV7-6
CASSLDRNLRYNEQFF
TGTGCCAGCAGCTTAGACAGGAACCTACGCTACAATGAGCAGTTCTTC
>TRBJ1-2|-|-|TRBV29-1
CSVEGILGVIGYTF
TGCAGCGTTGAAGGTATCTTAGGTGTAATTGGCTACACCTTC
>TRBJ2-7|TRBD1|-|TRBV28
CASSLDLGTGVQVYEQYF
TGTGCCAGCAGTTTAGACCTCGGGACAGGGGTACAAGTGTACGAGCAGTACTTC
>TRBJ1-1|TRBD1|-|TRBV19
CASSMGTANTEAFF
TGTGCCAGTAGTATGGGGACAGCGAACACTGAAGCTTTCTTT
>TRBJ2-1|-|-|TRBV19
CASSIESRWNEQFF
TGTGCCAGTAGTATAGAGTCTAGATGGAATGAGCAGTTCTTC
>TRBJ1-2|TRBD1|-|TRBV27
CASRVGQNYGYTF
TGTGCCAGCAGAGTGGGACAGAACTATGGCTACACCTTC
>TRBJ2-1|-|once|TRBV4-3
CASSPLSSYNEQFF
TGCGCCAGCAGCCCTTTGAGCTCCTACAATGAGCAGTTCTTC
>TRBJ1-5|TRBD1|few|TRBV7-9
CASSPVGDRNQPQHF
TGTGCCAGCAGCCCCGTAGGGGACAGGAATCAGCCCCAGCATTTT
>TRBJ1-2|-|-|TRBV15
CATSRDHNSNYGYTF
TGTGCCACCAGCAGAGATCATAACAGTAACTATGGCTACACCTTC
>TRBJ1-6|-|-|TRBV19
CASSMHSGSYNSPLHF
TGTGCCAGTAGTATGCACAGCGGCTCCTATAATTCACCCCTCCACTTT
>TRBJ2-5|-|-|TRBV27
CASTWGAQYF
TGTGCCAGCACCTGGGGGGCCCAGTACTTC
>TRBJ2-7|-|-|TRBV6-1
CASRNPWDMAYEQYF
TGTGCCAGCAGGAACCCCTGGGACATGGCTTACGAGCAGTACTTC
>TRBJ1-1|-|-|TRBV4-1
CASSGLGDTEAFF
TGCGCCAGCAGCGGGCTCGGAGACACTGAAGCTTTCTTT
>TRBJ2-4|-|-|TRBV7-8
CASSSSNRDIDIQYF
TGTGCCAGCAGCTCCTCAAACCGGGACATAGACATTCAGTACTTC
>TRBJ1-6|-|-|TRBV6-5
CASSYSYNSPLHF
TGTGCCAGCAGTTACTCATATAATTCACCCCTCCACTTT
>TRBJ2-7|-|-|TRBV5-6
CASSLGWGVYEQYF
TGTGCCAGCAGCTTGGGTTGGGGGGTCTACGAGCAGTACTTC
>TRBJ2-5|TRBD2|-|TRBV13
CASSLYLAGKETQYF
TGTGCCAGCAGCTTATACTTAGCGGGGAAAGAGACCCAGTACTTC
>TRBJ2-2|-|-|TRBV4-2
CASSQGSLTPGELFF
TGTGCCAGCAGCCAAGGGTCACTTACCCCCGGGGAGCTGTTTTTT
>TRBJ2-7|TRBD1|-|TRBV27
CASSLTGGPYEQYF
TGTGCCAGCAGTTTGACAGGGGGGCCCTACGAGCAGTACTTC
>TRBJ2-2|-|-|TRBV27
CASSLSTGPITGELFF
TGTGCCAGCAGTTTATCGACGGGTCCTATCACCGGGGAGCTGTTTTTT
>TRBJ2-7|-|-|TRBV30
CAWSVGESYEQYF
TGTGCCTGGAGTGTAGGGGAGAGCTACGAGCAGTACTTC
>TRBJ1-1|-|-|TRBV6-5
CASSYPTGEAFF
TGTGCCAGCAGTTACCCGACAGGTGAAGCTTTCTTT
>TRBJ2-2|-|-|TRBV2
CASSVDSNANTGELFF
TGTGCCAGCAGTGTTGATAGCAACGCGAACACCGGGGAGCTGTTTTTT
>TRBJ2-7|-|-|TRBV27
CASSLGSSHEQYF
TGTGCCAGCAGTTTAGGCAGCTCCCACGAGCAGTACTTC
>TRBJ2-4|TRBD2|-|TRBV4-1
CASSLLAGGNLAKNIQYF
TGCGCCAGCAGCCTCCTAGCGGGAGGGAATCTAGCCAAAAACATTCAGTACTTC
>TRBJ2-7|-|-|TRBV6-1
CASSEYKSYEQYF
TGTGCCAGCAGTGAATATAAATCCTACGAGCAGTACTTC
>TRBJ1-1|-|once|TRBV2
CASSDFEANTEAFF
TGTGCCAGCAGTGATTTCGAAGCTAACACTGAAGCTTTCTTT
>TRBJ2-1|TRBD1|-|TRBV6-6
CASSPNDRGDEQFF
TGTGCCAGCAGCCCGAATGACAGGGGCGATGAGCAGTTCTTC
>TRBJ2-7|-|-|TRBV7-9
CASSPATGYEQYF
TGTGCCAGCAGCCCCGCGACAGGCTACGAGCAGTACTTC
>TRBJ2-1|TRBD1|-|TRBV7-9
CASSTGTGDYNEQFF
TGTGCCAGCAGCACCGGGACAGGGGACTACAATGAGCAGTTCTTC
>TRBJ2-7|TRBD1|-|TRBV13
CASSRQGAGEQYF
TGTGCCAGCAGCCGACAGGGGGCGGGGGAGCAGTACTTC
>TRBJ1-6|-|-|TRBV27
CASSPTGSPLHF
TGTGCCAGCAGCCCGACCGGGTCACCCCTCCACTTT
>TRBJ1-1|TRBD1|once|TRBV10-2
CASRVTGATETEAFF
TGCGCCAGCAGAGTAACAGGGGCCACCGAAACTGAAGCTTTCTTT
>TRBJ2-3|TRBD2|-|TRBV19
CASSTRLAGGAGTDTQYF
TGTGCCAGTAGTACTCGGCTAGCGGGGGGAGCTGGCACAGATACGCAGTATTTT
>TRBJ1-6|-|-|TRBV30
CAWSRTTYSYNSPLHF
TGTGCCTGGAGTCGGACTACTTACTCCTATAATTCACCCCTCCACTTT
>TRBJ2-7|-|-|TRBV6-5
CASSYGATAYEQYF
TGTGCCAGCAGTTACGGAGCAACTGCCTACGAGCAGTACTTC
>TRBJ2-7|-|-|TRBV10-3
CAISEPATGFVDEQYF
TGTGCCATCAGTGAACCAGCCACAGGGTTTGTCGACGAGCAGTACTTC
>TRBJ2-7|TRBD1|-|TRBV5-4
CASSGIPGQETYEQYF
TGTGCCAGCAGCGGAATACCGGGACAGGAGACCTACGAGCAGTACTTC
>TRBJ1-2|-|-|TRBV19
CASSPQAVALNGYTF
TGTGCCAGTAGTCCCCAGGCCGTAGCGCTCAATGGCTACACCTTC
>TRBJ1-6|-|few|TRBV27
CASSPGGLVLHF
TGTGCCAGCAGCCCCGGGGGGTTGGTCCTCCACTTT
>TRBJ2-3|TRBD2|-|TRBV30
CAWSPVGASGDTQYF
TGTGCCTGGAGCCCCGTCGGCGCTAGCGGAGATACGCAGTATTTT